Sequencing of this T cell receptor (beta chain) was carried out in a study of T-cell memory formation after mild COVID-19. The CDR3 contains 16 residues. Each CDR3 protein is one row after TCRdb ran MiXCR on the 5' RACE reads. The data show 300,000 to 400,000 distinct CDR3 sequences, with 25% to 30% seen just once and approximately 15% held by the top ten. General observations from the study: Pre-infection memory held some responding clones, suggesting pre-existing cross-reactive T cells responded.

Details on this clonotype: Its target is not known.

Source material: PBMCs or a T cell subset sorted from them (not recorded which). V usage is TRBV21-1 and J usage is TRBJ2-1; TRBD2 reflects the table's D call only, with no check against the DNA. TRBV21-1 is termed a pseudogene. The TCR comes from an adult woman who had mild COVID-19 (a few samples of this study predate the infection). Cell type and time point are not known. CDR3 sequence: CASSKAITGTHNEQFF. The CDR3 nucleotides read TGTGCCAGCAGCAAAGCCATAACGGGAACGCACAATGAGCAGTTCTTC.